This paragraph covers one T cell receptor (beta chain) sequence. The record originates from a study of T cell responses to AZD1222 COVID-19 vaccine. The method was immunoSEQ multiplex PCR; TCRdb's version includes in-frame clones alone and lacks a portion of them. This sample carries over 200,000 clones, around 94% of them seen once, and the ten largest clones take 1.5% to 2%. Per the germline V gene, CDR1 is SGHVS and CDR2 is FQNEAQ. The CDR3 totals 15 residues. V was clipped by 4 bases and J by 7 bases; unmatched bases: 11. This chain uses TRBV7-8 with TRBJ2-7; 9 bases line up with TRBD1. The specimen was peripheral blood, collected 28 days after the second dose of the MenACWY control vaccine. The clonotype was recovered from an adult who received the MenACWY meningococcal vaccine as a control. This CDR3 is CASSSVFGTGWEQYF. The DNA for the CDR3 is TGTGCCAGCAGCTCGGTTTTCGGGACAGGGTGGGAGCAGTACTTC.